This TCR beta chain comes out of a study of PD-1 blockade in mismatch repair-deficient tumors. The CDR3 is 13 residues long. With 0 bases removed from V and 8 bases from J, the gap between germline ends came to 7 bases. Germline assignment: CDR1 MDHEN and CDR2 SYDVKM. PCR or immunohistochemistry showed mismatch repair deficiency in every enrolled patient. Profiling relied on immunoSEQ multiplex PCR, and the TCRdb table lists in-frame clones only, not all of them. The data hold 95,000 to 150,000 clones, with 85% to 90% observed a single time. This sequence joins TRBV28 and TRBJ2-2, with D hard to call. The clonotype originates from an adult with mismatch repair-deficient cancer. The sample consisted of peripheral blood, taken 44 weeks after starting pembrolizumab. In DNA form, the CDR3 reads TGTGCCAGCAGTTTATGGCGTGAGGGGGAGCTGTTTTTT. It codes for CASSLWREGELFF.